This entry lists 25 T cell receptor beta chains sequenced from one sample in a study of T cell repertoires in cytomegalovirus infection. TCRdb used MiXCR to reprocess the reads, holding one entry per CDR3 protein. Of roughly 570,000 distinct CDR3 sequences listed, 40% are singletons. These receptors' antigens are unknown. The source material was cultured PBMCs, sampled from culture after CMV antigen stimulation. The receptors come from a human donor in good health (CMV status not recorded). Some clones in this sample may be carry-over from other donors' samples.

This clonotype showed up just a few times. The rearrangement joins TRBV7-6 to TRBJ2-2; 10 bases are a match to TRBD2. The trim removed 5 bases at V and 7 bases at J, leaving 13 bases unmatched. CDR3 size: 17 residues. The V gene's germline CDR1 is SGHVS and CDR2 FNYEAQ. The chain's CDR3 is CASSRDLAGVQGGELFF. The CDR3 nucleotides are TGTGCCAGCAGCCGGGATCTAGCGGGAGTTCAAGGCGGGGAGCTGTTTTTT.

This clonotype was seen more than once but under ten times. The chain links TRBV20-1 to TRBJ2-5, with 9 bases aligning to TRBD2. Germline V gene data show CDR1 as DFQATT and CDR2 as SNEGSKA (reference sequence). Trimming at V came to 5 bases and at J to 5 bases, leaving 9 bases not matched to a gene. The length of the CDR3 is 14 residues. The CDR3 region is CSAPIAGAWETQYF. CDR3 bases: TGCAGTGCTCCCATAGCGGGAGCTTGGGAGACCCAGTACTTC.

This chain uses TRBV19 with TRBJ2-5, with a weak D call TRBD2 (7 bases). This CDR3 is built from 14 residues. Per the germline V gene, CDR1 is LNHDA and CDR2 is SQIVND (reference sequence). The ends were cut back, 3 bases at V and 7 bases at J, with 15 bases in the middle. CDR3: CASSMRGGVGTQYF. The CDR3 DNA is TGTGCCAGTAGTATGAGAGGGGGGGTCGGGACCCAGTACTTC. The full variable domain, with the rest looked up from reference TRBV19 and TRBJ2-5, is DGGITQSPKYLFRKEGQNVTLSCEQNLNHDAMYWYRQDPGQGLRLIYYSQIVNDFQKGDIAEGYSVSREKKESFPLTVTSAQKNPTAFYLCASSMRGGVGTQYFGPGTRLLVL.

This clonotype has just a few counts. The chain links TRBV7-2 to TRBJ2-1, with 7 bases aligning to TRBD2. Trimming removed 9 bases from V and 0 bases from J; junction bases left unmatched: 11. This CDR3 has 16 amino acids. CDR1 SGHTA and CDR2 FQGNSA come from the germline V gene. CDR3 sequence reads: CASQRWGGSSYNEQFF. The CDR3 nucleotides are TGTGCCAGTCAGAGGTGGGGGGGAAGCTCCTACAATGAGCAGTTCTTC.

This clonotype was observed a few times. This chain links TRBV7-2 with TRBJ2-3, with D tentatively TRBD2 (5 bases). This CDR3 is built from 16 residues. The germline V and J ends were trimmed by 2 bases and 4 bases, with 16 bases remaining between them. Germline V gene sequence: CDR1 SGHTA, CDR2 FQGNSA. The CDR3 nucleotides are TGTGCCAGCAGCTTAAGGCGGATGGAGGCCCCAGATACGCAGTATTTT. Encoded protein: CASSLRRMEAPDTQYF.

There are a few counts of this clonotype. The chain couples TRBV7-9 to TRBJ1-6, with 8 bases lining up with TRBD1. V shed 5 bases and J 8 bases; nucleotides not matched to a gene: 2. The CDR3 is 13 residues long. CDR1 is SEHNR and CDR2 is FQNEAQ in the germline V gene (reference sequence). The CDR3 DNA sequence: TGTGCCAGCAGCACACAGGGGGATTCACCCCTCCACTTT. This gives the protein CASSTQGDSPLHF. Variable domain in full (rest from reference TRBV7-9 and TRBJ1-6): DTGVSQNPRHKITKRGQNVTFRCDPISEHNRLYWYRQTLGQGPEFLTYFQNEAQLEKSRLLSDRFSAERPKGSFSTLEIQRTEQGDSAMYLCASSTQGDSPLHFGNGTRLTVT.

This clonotype was seen a handful of times. The V and J genes are TRBV7-9 and TRBJ2-1; 9 bases align to TRBD2. Germline CDR1 SEHNR, CDR2 FQNEAQ (reference sequence). This CDR3 contains 16 residues. The V and J ends lost 5 bases and 8 bases, in that order; junction bases with no gene match: 13. CDR3 DNA sequence: TGTGCCAGCAGCCAACTAGCGGGCCCCACCGGGGATGAGCAGTTCTTC. It specifies CASSQLAGPTGDEQFF.

This clonotype was found a few times. This chain connects TRBV7-2 to TRBJ1-6; TRBD1 is a possible D gene (5 bases). The CDR3 length is 14 residues. CDR1 and CDR2 (germline): SGHTA, FQGNSA. V was shortened by 5 bases and J by 10 bases, with 15 bases between the two germline ends. CDR3 DNA sequence: TGTGCCAGCAGCCCAGGGTTCGGGGGATCACCCCTCCACTTT. Residues: CASSPGFGGSPLHF.

The rearrangement links TRBV7-9 to TRBJ1-4; D not certain. Germline V lookup: CDR1 SEHNR, CDR2 FQNEAQ (reference sequence). This CDR3 is 18 amino acids long. V lost 3 bases to trimming and J lost 0 bases, with 17 bases between them. The chain's CDR3 is CASSLRLGSLATNEKLFF. DNA for the CDR3: TGTGCCAGCAGCTTGAGATTGGGTAGCCTTGCAACTAATGAAAAACTGTTTTTT.

The rearrangement links TRBV12-3 or TRBV12-4 to TRBJ2-3, with D uncertain. The CDR3 is made up of 13 amino acids. The ends were cut back, 6 bases at V and 4 bases at J, with 11 bases in the middle. CDR3: CASRSRSADTQYF. The DNA of the CDR3 is TGTGCCAGCAGGTCCCGGTCTGCAGATACGCAGTATTTT.

This clonotype appeared a few times. The V gene is TRBV12-3 or TRBV12-4, the J gene TRBJ2-7; D is undetermined. This CDR3 region has 13 residues. Deletions cut 3 bases from V and 5 bases from J, with 11 bases between. CDR3 residues: CASSFLGSHEQYF. The CDR3 DNA sequence: TGTGCCAGCAGTTTTTTGGGGTCCCACGAGCAGTACTTC.

This chain links TRBV4-1 with TRBJ2-1, with a tentative D call TRBD1 (6 bases). V lost 4 bases, J lost 0 bases, and 10 bases lay in between. Per the germline V gene, CDR1 is MGHRA and CDR2 is YSYEKL. The CDR3 totals 15 residues. CDR3 nucleotides: TGCGCCAGCAGCCGGGACATGAGCTCCTACAATGAGCAGTTCTTC. Translation: CASSRDMSSYNEQFF.

The gene calls are TRBV2 and TRBJ1-1; D may be TRBD1 (6 bases). Germline CDR1 and CDR2: SNHLY and FYNNEI. CDR3 length: 13 amino acids. The V end was cut by 7 bases, the J end by 0 bases, with 9 bases between. The DNA for the CDR3 is TGTGCCAGCAAGGGACAATTGAACACTGAAGCTTTCTTT. Its translation is CASKGQLNTEAFF.

The chain uses TRBV11-2 and TRBJ1-1; tentative D call: TRBD1 (5 bases). The CDR3 covers 16 residues. Germline V CDR1 and CDR2: SGHAT, FQNNGV. Deletions cut 6 bases from V and 4 bases from J, with 21 bases between. CDR3 protein: CASRKIVGELGTEAFF. For the CDR3, the DNA is TGTGCCAGCAGAAAGATCGTAGGGGAACTTGGCACTGAAGCTTTCTTT.

In the case of this clonotype: A read error may be the cause here, since a much bigger clone is one base away. The conserved final phenylalanine or tryptophan is absent from the CDR3, which likely points to a read error. V and J are TRBV7-9 and TRBJ1-2, with D possibly TRBD1 on 5 matching bases. The V end lost 2 bases, the J end lost 4 bases, and 14 bases lay between the germline ends. The germline V gene has CDR1 SEHNR and CDR2 FQNEAQ (reference sequence). The CDR3 is 15 residues long. The CDR3 reads CASSLTPGIGYGYTS. CDR3 nucleotide sequence: TGTGCCAGCAGCTTAACCCCAGGGATTGGCTATGGCTACACCTCC.

The genes are TRBV7-9 and TRBJ2-2; 7 nucleotides match TRBD1. The CDR3 loop spans 15 amino acids. Germline trimming cut 7 bases from V and 0 bases from J; bases unmatched to any gene: 5. Germline V lookup: CDR1 SEHNR, CDR2 FQNEAQ (reference sequence). As DNA, the CDR3 is TGTGCCAGCACCCTAGGGACAGCGAACACCGGGGAGCTGTTTTTT. Its protein product is CASTLGTANTGELFF.

A few counts support this clonotype. The chain is built from TRBV6-6 and TRBJ1-3; 7 bases fit TRBD1. The length of the CDR3 is 13 residues. Germline loops: CDR1 MNHNY, CDR2 SVGAGI (reference sequence). J gave up 2 bases and V 7 bases, and 2 bases lay outside the gene matches. As DNA, the CDR3 is TGTGCCAGCACCCAGGGGGCTGGAAACACCATATATTTT. It codes for CASTQGAGNTIYF.

The sample holds one count of this clonotype. This chain connects TRBV5-4 to TRBJ2-2; 7 bases agree with TRBD1. With V trimmed by 3 bases and J by 6 bases, 11 bases remained unmatched. Germline lookup yields CDR1 SGHNT and CDR2 YYREEE (reference sequence). The CDR3 loop spans 16 amino acids. The DNA for the CDR3 is TGTGCCAGCAGCTCGACCGGGACAGCAAACGCCGGGGAGCTGTTTTTT. It encodes CASSSTGTANAGELFF.

The sample holds one count of this clonotype. V and J are TRBV7-6 and TRBJ2-4; the D gene is possibly TRBD2 (6 bases). Germline V CDR1 and CDR2: SGHVS, FNYEAQ. The ends were cut back, 5 bases at V and 2 bases at J, with 16 bases in the middle. CDR3 length: 16 residues. The DNA for the CDR3 is TGTGCCAGCAGCCTAACGGGGGTCTGGACCAAAAACATTCAGTACTTC. Its translation is CASSLTGVWTKNIQYF.

Worth noting for this clonotype: A junction boundary mismatches the germline segment, possibly from a read error. The chain is built from TRBV6-5 and TRBJ2-2, with D perhaps matching TRBD1 or TRBD2 (5 bases each). The CDR3 loop spans 17 amino acids. Germline CDR1 reads MNHEY; CDR2 reads SVGAGI. The CDR3, as DNA: TGTGCCAGCAGTTACCCTCGGAAAGGGACGAAAACCGGGGAGCTGTTTTTT. Translated: CASSYPRKGTKTGELFF.

The chain employs TRBV28 and TRBJ2-7; 11 positions agree with TRBD1. Germline assignment: CDR1 MDHEN and CDR2 SYDVKM. The CDR3 contains 13 residues. V shed 9 bases and J 6 bases; nucleotides not matched to a gene: 7. The CDR3, as DNA: TGTGCCAGTAGGGACAGGGGGTTCAGCGAGCAGTACTTC. It codes for CASRDRGFSEQYF.

V usage is TRBV30 and J usage is TRBJ1-4; no reliable D call. With 4 bases removed from V and 3 bases from J, the gap between germline ends came to 15 bases. This CDR3 comprises 15 residues. Germline V gene lookup returns CDR1 GTSNPN and CDR2 SVGIG (reference sequence). CDR3 DNA sequence: TGTGCCTGGATGAGGGCCGGGGTGTCTAATGAAAAACTGTTTTTT. As protein: CAWMRAGVSNEKLFF.

This clonotype was seen a few times. The chain uses TRBV5-4 and TRBJ2-1, with 8 bases aligning to TRBD2. The V gene end was trimmed by 0 bases and the J gene end by 4 bases; junction bases not matched to a gene: 6. The V gene's germline CDR1 is SGHNT and CDR2 YYREEE (reference sequence). CDR3 length equals 16 residues. The CDR3 protein is CASSLGIAGSYNEQFF. As DNA, the CDR3 is TGTGCCAGCAGCTTGGGGATAGCGGGATCTTACAATGAGCAGTTCTTC. The full variable domain, its missing parts supplied by reference TRBV5-4 and TRBJ2-1, is ETGVTQSPTHLIKTRGQQVTLRCSSQSGHNTVSWYQQALGQGPQFIFQYYREEENGRGNFPPRFSGLQFPNYSSELNVNALELDDSALYLCASSLGIAGSYNEQFFGPGTRLTVL.

This clonotype was seen more than once but under ten times. The rearrangement joins TRBV7-4 to TRBJ2-1, with D perhaps matching TRBD2 (6 bases). CDR1 SGHVT and CDR2 SQSDAQ come from the germline V gene. Trimming took off 3 bases at V and 8 bases at J, with 14 bases between the two ends. CDR3 length: 14 amino acids. The CDR3 DNA follows: TGTGCCAGCAGCTTTACTAGCAGTCCCGATGAGCAGTTCTTC. Translating it yields CASSFTSSPDEQFF.

The chain employs TRBV2 and TRBJ2-7; D call uncertain. V was clipped by 5 bases and J by 4 bases, with 12 bases between them. The CDR3 loop spans 13 amino acids. Germline V gene sequence: CDR1 SNHLY, CDR2 FYNNEI. The CDR3 spells CASSRLIGYEQYF. The CDR3, as DNA: TGTGCCAGCAGTAGGCTGATAGGGTACGAGCAGTACTTC.